This TCR beta chain was identified in a study of CD8 T cells in Susac syndrome. Germline loops: CDR1 LNHNV, CDR2 YYDKDF (reference sequence). With 6 bases clipped from V and 4 bases from J, the junction kept 5 bases outside the gene matches. The CDR3 spans 14 residues. About this clonotype: As yet, its antigen is unknown.

Study-level results: The study recognized that its TCR sequencing and HLA analysis covered a relatively small number of individuals.

Controls were drawn from healthy donors and were matched for age and sex. The RNA input was about 0.5 to 1 ug, and it was reverse transcribed with random hexamers. Across 54 Vbeta and 13 Jbeta, immunoSEQ multiplex PCR amplified TCR beta CDR3. TCRdb reprocessed the immunoSEQ multiplex PCR reads with MiXCR, giving one entry per CDR3 protein. The table lists 65,000 to 75,000 distinct CDR3 sequences, roughly 94% of them singletons. This receptor was identified in a human donor in good health. Sequenced: CD8+ T cells from PBMCs. The chain couples TRBV15 to TRBJ1-5; 8 positions match TRBD1. The CDR3 here is CATRQGAINQPQHF. The CDR3 coding sequence is TGTGCCACCAGGCAGGGGGCCATTAATCAGCCCCAGCATTTT.